A single sample gave rise to the 24 T cell receptor beta chains below, sequenced in a study of T cells expressing NK-cell markers. Reanalyzing the 5' RACE reads, TCRdb keeps one entry per CDR3 protein, without DNA. The sample data list 300,000 to 450,000 distinct CDR3 sequences. The specimen was blood T cells: a sorted CD56 or NKG2C T cell subset, CD4+ or CD8+ T cells, or bulk PBMC T cells (not recorded which). Every receptor here comes from a man aged 18 to 69 in good health.

The chain recombines TRBV7-2 with TRBJ2-1. This CDR3 is 13 amino acids long. Germline loops: CDR1 SGHTA, CDR2 FQGNSA. The CDR3 here is CASSLAVSNLGFF. The full variable domain, in which reference TRBV7-2 and TRBJ2-1 provide the parts outside the CDR3, is GAGVSQSPSNKVTEKGKDVELRCDPISGHTALYWYRQSLGQGLEFLIYFQGNSAPDKSGLPSDRFSAERTGGSVSTLTIQRTQQEDSAVYLCASSLAVSNLGFFGPGTRLTVL.

This chain links TRBV6-1 with TRBJ1-1; absent DNA, TCRdb's TRBD1 call cannot be checked. The germline V gene has CDR1 MNHNS and CDR2 SASEGT. The length of the CDR3 is 15 residues. The CDR3 sequence: CASSPRHRDGTEAFF.

The chain joins TRBV14 to TRBJ1-2; TCRdb outputs TRBD1, but without DNA this stays unchecked. The CDR3 is 16 amino acids. Germline CDR1 is SGHDN and CDR2 is FVKESK. CDR3 region: CASSRDPWNGFGGYTF.

The chain employs TRBV7-3 and TRBJ2-3; TCRdb's assignment of TRBD1 cannot be checked, as there is no DNA. CDR3 length: 16 residues. Germline loops: CDR1 SGHTA, CDR2 FQGTGA. CDR3 sequence: CASSLTSRGGTDTQYF.

The chain combines TRBV6-1 with TRBJ2-1; TCRdb calls TRBD1, which cannot be checked without DNA. The CDR3 covers 14 residues. Germline V gene data show CDR1 as MNHNS and CDR2 as SASEGT. The CDR3 is CAGGRGLIYNEQFF.

The chain's CDR3 is CASRSRRVREQYF. The chain is built from TRBV28 and TRBJ2-7; the D call of TRBD1 rests on TCRdb alone, since no DNA is present to check it. The CDR3 sequence is 13 residues long. The germline V gene has CDR1 MDHEN and CDR2 SYDVKM. Full variable domain (remainder filled in from reference TRBV28 and TRBJ2-7): DVKVTQSSRYLVKRTGEKVFLECVQDMDHENMFWYRQDPGLGLRLIYFSYDVKMKEKGDIPEGYSVSREKKERFSLILESASTNQTSMYLCASRSRRVREQYFGPGTRLTVT.

The V gene is TRBV5-1, the J gene TRBJ1-1; as DNA is missing, the TRBD1 call by TCRdb cannot be tested. The V gene's germline CDR1 is SGHRS and CDR2 YFSETQ. The CDR3 length is 14 residues. The CDR3 is CASTQLTGNTEAFF.

The chain combines TRBV2 with TRBJ2-2; TCRdb reports TRBD1, a call that lacks DNA to check it against. Per the germline V gene, CDR1 is SNHLY and CDR2 is FYNNEI. The CDR3 consists of 15 residues. CDR3 sequence reads: CASRGQSRIAGELFF.

The chain has TRBV18 and TRBJ1-1. Germline values: CDR1 KGHSH, CDR2 LQKENI. The CDR3 contains 15 residues. The CDR3 spells CASSPSYTQNTEAFF.

CDR3 amino acids: CASSFDNPGSNNYGYTF. This chain links TRBV7-9 with TRBJ1-2. CDR1 is SEHNR and CDR2 is FQNEAQ in the germline V gene (reference sequence). CDR3 length: 17 amino acids.

The chain combines TRBV18 with TRBJ2-7. The CDR3 sequence is 13 residues long. Germline V lookup: CDR1 KGHSH, CDR2 LQKENI. The CDR3 loop reads CASSLDGPYEQYF.

This chain connects TRBV24-1 to TRBJ2-1; TCRdb gives TRBD2 as the D gene, but with no DNA this cannot be confirmed. CDR3 length equals 15 residues. Per the germline V gene, CDR1 is KGHDR and CDR2 is SFDVKD. CDR3: CATSDSWAPRNEQFF.

The rearrangement joins TRBV18 to TRBJ1-2; there is no DNA to check the TCRdb D call of TRBD1. In germline, CDR1 is KGHSH, CDR2 LQKENI. The CDR3 is made up of 15 amino acids. The CDR3 sequence is CASSPLGQGDYGYTF.

This rearrangement joins TRBV20-1 to TRBJ2-3; the TRBD1 assignment by TCRdb is unverifiable without DNA. The germline CDR1 and CDR2 sequences are DFQATT and SNEGSKA (reference sequence). CDR3 length: 14 amino acids. CDR3 sequence reads: CSARDRQGTDTQYF.

This chain connects TRBV12-3 or TRBV12-4 to TRBJ1-6; TCRdb's D gene call, TRBD1, goes unchecked for lack of DNA. This CDR3 has 14 amino acids. The CDR3 is CASSLRGGASPLHF.

CDR3: CASNLSGGGGTQYF. The chain links TRBV12-3 or TRBV12-4 to TRBJ2-5; TCRdb's D call of TRBD1 is untestable without DNA. This CDR3 has 14 amino acids.

This chain links TRBV5-1 with TRBJ2-2; the D call of TRBD1 rests on TCRdb alone, since no DNA is present to check it. The germline V gene encodes CDR1 SGHRS and CDR2 YFSETQ. This CDR3 has 16 amino acids. Here the CDR3 reads CASSKLTGLNTGELFF.

This chain links TRBV20-1 with TRBJ2-3. This CDR3 comprises 15 residues. The germline gives CDR1 DFQATT, CDR2 SNEGSKA (reference sequence). The CDR3 protein is CSARDPQTQTDTQYF.

The chain has TRBV6-2 or TRBV6-3 and TRBJ2-7; TCRdb's D call of TRBD1 is untestable without DNA. The CDR3 runs to 15 residues. Per germline, CDR1 MNHEY and CDR2 SVGEGT. CDR3 sequence reads: CASSYGHLIPYEQYF.

The CDR3 reads CASRRTSGGVTGELFF. The rearrangement joins TRBV12-3 or TRBV12-4 to TRBJ2-2; the TRBD2 assignment by TCRdb is unverifiable without DNA. The CDR3 runs to 16 residues.

J is TRBJ2-2 and V is TRBV20-1; TCRdb names TRBD2, which stays unverified in the absence of DNA. From germline, CDR1 is DFQATT and CDR2 SNEGSKA (reference sequence). The CDR3 has 16 residues. The CDR3 loop reads CSARDKRVRDLGELFF.

CDR3 amino acids: CASSLAAGQTQYF. This sequence joins TRBV11-3 and TRBJ2-5; the D call from TCRdb, TRBD2, cannot be confirmed without DNA. Germline V gene sequence: CDR1 SGHNT, CDR2 YENEEA. The CDR3 runs to 13 residues.

The chain couples TRBV20-1 to TRBJ2-1; no DNA is available, so the TRBD2 call from TCRdb remains unchecked. CDR1 and CDR2 (germline): DFQATT, SNEGSKA (reference sequence). The CDR3 extends over 16 amino acids. The CDR3 protein is CSARDPRAGGRAGQFF.

The genes are TRBV3-1 and TRBJ2-5; TCRdb picks TRBD2, but there is no DNA to check that call. The germline V gene has CDR1 LGHDT and CDR2 YNNKEL (reference sequence). This CDR3 is built from 17 residues. Here the CDR3 reads CASSQATRARRRETQYF.